The rows below give T cell receptor beta chains drawn from one sample of a study of pediatric ulcerative colitis. Sequencing used immunoSEQ multiplex PCR; TCRdb keeps in-frame clones, though not all of them. Counted here are about 22,000 clones, roughly two thirds occurring once; the ten biggest clones make up about 16%. Sample: gut tissue. These receptors were collected from a boy aged 5-17 years with severe ulcerative colitis. Each CDR3 is given with its conserved first and last residue. Clone size is stated in some rows and not others, as once, few, many or a class when expanded.

v_gene	abundance	j_gene	CDR3aa
TRBV5-6	-	TRBJ1-2	CASWGGRYGYTF
TRBV6-6	-	TRBJ1-1	CAIDRGLEAFF
TRBV29-1	-	TRBJ1-1	CSVDPGNAEAFF
TRBV6-4	-	TRBJ2-1	CASSPGLAGFEQFF
TRBV2	few	TRBJ1-5	CASSIHPGTQPQHF
TRBV12-5	-	TRBJ1-5	CASGLVLEGVVGNQPQHF
TRBV7-2	-	TRBJ2-5	CASSLGRRGGGGETQYF
TRBV30	medium-sized	TRBJ1-2	CAWSEVIKMVYGYTF
TRBV5-1	-	TRBJ2-1	CASSLTGFPQDEQFF
TRBV7-9	-	TRBJ1-1	CASSLVRAPNTEAFF
TRBV7-3	-	TRBJ2-1	CASSLTTNNEQFF
TRBV6-5	-	TRBJ1-5	CASSYDQGYQPQHF
TRBV2	-	TRBJ1-5	CASSERGSNQPQHF
TRBV10-3	-	TRBJ2-7	CAISGTGLSYEQYF
TRBV5-6	-	TRBJ2-5	CASSLFRPSGGQETQYF
TRBV7-7	few	TRBJ2-2	CASSRGPGQGTGELFF
TRBV7-2	-	TRBJ1-2	CASYPESYGYTF
TRBV6-1	-	TRBJ1-2	CASSEIPSPNYGYTF
TRBV6-1	-	TRBJ2-5	CASSDSDRGRETQYF
TRBV27	once	TRBJ2-7	CASSPHRDRVYEQYF
TRBV29-1	-	TRBJ1-2	CSVVHSNYGYTF
TRBV12-5	-	TRBJ2-5	CASGLALRGQVETQYF
TRBV6-5	once	TRBJ1-2	CASSYTGRTMGYTF
TRBV18	-	TRBJ2-7	CASSNWDRNYEQYF
TRBV2	-	TRBJ1-1	CASTSDRVNTEAFF
TRBV6-5	-	TRBJ1-6	CASSPGLISPLHF
TRBV19	-	TRBJ1-2	CATWGGRYGYTF
TRBV13	-	TRBJ2-3	CASRGQTNTDTQYF
TRBV7-9	-	TRBJ2-3	CASSLAQKNRPTQYF
TRBV19	-	TRBJ2-1	CASKQRGFNEQFF
TRBV6-1	-	TRBJ1-2	CASSDQTGGNYGYTF